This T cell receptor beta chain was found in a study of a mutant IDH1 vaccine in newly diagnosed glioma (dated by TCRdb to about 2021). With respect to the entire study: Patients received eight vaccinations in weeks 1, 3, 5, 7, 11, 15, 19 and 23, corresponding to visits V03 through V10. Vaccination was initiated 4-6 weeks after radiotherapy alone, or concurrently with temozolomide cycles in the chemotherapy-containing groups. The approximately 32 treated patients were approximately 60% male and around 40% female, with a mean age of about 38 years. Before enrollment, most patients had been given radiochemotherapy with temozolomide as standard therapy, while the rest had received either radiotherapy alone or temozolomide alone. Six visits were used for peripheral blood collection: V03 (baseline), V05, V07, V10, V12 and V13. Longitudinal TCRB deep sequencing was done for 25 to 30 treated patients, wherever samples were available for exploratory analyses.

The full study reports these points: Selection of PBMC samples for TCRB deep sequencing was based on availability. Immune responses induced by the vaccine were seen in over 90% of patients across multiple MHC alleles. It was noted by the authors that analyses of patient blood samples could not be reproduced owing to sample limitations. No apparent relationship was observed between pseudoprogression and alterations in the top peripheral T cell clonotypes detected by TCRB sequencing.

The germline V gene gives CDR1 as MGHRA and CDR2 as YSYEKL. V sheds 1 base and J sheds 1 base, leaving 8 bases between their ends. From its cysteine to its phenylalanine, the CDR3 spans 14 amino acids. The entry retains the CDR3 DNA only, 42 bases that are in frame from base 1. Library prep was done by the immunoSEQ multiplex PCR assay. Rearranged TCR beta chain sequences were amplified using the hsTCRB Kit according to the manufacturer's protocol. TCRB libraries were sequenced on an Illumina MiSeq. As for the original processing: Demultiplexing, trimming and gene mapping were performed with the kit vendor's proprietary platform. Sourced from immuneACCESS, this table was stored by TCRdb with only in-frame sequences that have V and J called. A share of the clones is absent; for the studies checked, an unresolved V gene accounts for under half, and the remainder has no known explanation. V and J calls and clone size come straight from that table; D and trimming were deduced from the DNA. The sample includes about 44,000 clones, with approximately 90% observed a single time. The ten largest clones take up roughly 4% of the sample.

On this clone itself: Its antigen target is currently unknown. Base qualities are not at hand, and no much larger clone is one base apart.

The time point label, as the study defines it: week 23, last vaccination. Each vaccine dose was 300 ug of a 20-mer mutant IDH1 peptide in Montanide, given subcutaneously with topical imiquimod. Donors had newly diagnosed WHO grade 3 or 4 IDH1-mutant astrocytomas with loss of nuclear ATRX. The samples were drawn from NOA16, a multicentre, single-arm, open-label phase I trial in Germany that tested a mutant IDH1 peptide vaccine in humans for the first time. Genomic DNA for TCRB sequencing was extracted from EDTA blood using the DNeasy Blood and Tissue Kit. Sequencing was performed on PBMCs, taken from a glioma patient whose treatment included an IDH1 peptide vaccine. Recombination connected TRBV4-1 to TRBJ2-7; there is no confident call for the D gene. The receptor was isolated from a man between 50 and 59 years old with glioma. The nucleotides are TGCGCCAGCAGCCAAGGCCCCGTTTCCTACGAGCAGTACTTC. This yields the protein CASSQGPVSYEQYF.